The clone carrying this T cell receptor (beta chain) was seen a few times. The antigen remains undetermined. This specimen comes from a study of T cells in localized non-small cell lung cancer. Study-wide findings and caveats: T cell clonality was highest in uninvolved adjacent lung, above tumor. A median of around 60 of the top 100 tumor clones appeared in adjacent lung, which was paired and uninvolved.

The V end lost 1 base, the J end lost 2 bases, and 8 bases lay between the germline ends. Germline-derived CDR1 and CDR2 are MDHEN and SYDVKM. The CDR3 is 14 residues long. Method: immunoSEQ multiplex PCR; TCRdb's copy keeps in-frame clones and lacks some. The table has about 48,000 clones, approximately 80% seen once. The chain carries TRBV28 and TRBJ1-2; D remains unclear. The source material was peripheral blood, sampled before any cancer treatment. This clonotype was sampled from a man between 40 and 69 years old with stage I squamous cell lung carcinoma. Here the CDR3 reads CASSLLRLNYGYTF. The CDR3 DNA reads TGTGCCAGCAGTTTATTGCGTCTAAACTATGGCTACACCTTC.